This T cell receptor (beta chain) comes out of a study of T cells in Graves' hyperthyroidism and ophthalmopathy. The CDR3 regions of TCR beta were amplified from RNA transcripts. Carried out on the TCR CDR3, a first-round RT-PCR used the HTBI primer set. MiXCR, applied by TCRdb to the multiplex PCR reads, yields one record per CDR3 protein. The data contain hundreds of thousands of distinct CDR3 sequences, 14% of them singletons. This CDR3 region has 12 residues. V was pared by 6 bases and J by 4 bases, with 6 bases between. Germline loops: CDR1 LNHDA, CDR2 SQIVND (reference sequence). J is TRBJ2-2 and V is TRBV19, with D hard to call. This TCR was sampled from a young woman with Graves' hyperthyroidism. The sequenced sample was blood. CDR3 loop: CASRDLTGELFF. In nucleotides, the CDR3 is TGTGCCAGTAGGGATCTCACCGGGGAGCTGTTTTTT.